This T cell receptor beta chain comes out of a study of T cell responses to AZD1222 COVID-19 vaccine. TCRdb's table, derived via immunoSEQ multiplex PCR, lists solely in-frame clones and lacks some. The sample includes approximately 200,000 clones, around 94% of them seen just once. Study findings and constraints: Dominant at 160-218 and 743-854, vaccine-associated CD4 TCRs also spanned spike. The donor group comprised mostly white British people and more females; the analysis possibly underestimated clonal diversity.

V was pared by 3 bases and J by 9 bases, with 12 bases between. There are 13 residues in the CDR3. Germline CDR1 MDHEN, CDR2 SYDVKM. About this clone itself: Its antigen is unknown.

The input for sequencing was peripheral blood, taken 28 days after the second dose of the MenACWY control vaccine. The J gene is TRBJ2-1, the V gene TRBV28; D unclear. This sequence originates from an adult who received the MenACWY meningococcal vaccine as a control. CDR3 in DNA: TGTGCCAGCAGTTTTGGGGAAAATAGTGAGCAGTTCTTC. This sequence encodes CASSFGENSEQFF.